The 15 T cell receptor beta chains listed next were all sequenced from one sample in a study of blood T cell repertoires in COVID-19. Only in-frame clones appear in the TCRdb table, and some are missing; sequencing was by immunoSEQ multiplex PCR. The sample carries 380,000 or so clones, approximately 88% recorded once. Material for sequencing was PBMCs or T cells enriched from blood (not recorded which). The receptor source for this set is a woman between 35 and 50 years old with acute COVID-19.

This chain connects TRBV5-1 to TRBJ1-2; 10 bases agree with TRBD1. Germline values: CDR1 SGHRS, CDR2 YFSETQ. V shed 5 bases and J 8 bases; nucleotides not matched to a gene: 3. The CDR3 is 12 residues long. The CDR3 here is CASRGDRGGYTF. The CDR3 DNA is TGCGCCAGCAGGGGGGACAGGGGAGGCTACACCTTC. Using reference TRBV5-1 and TRBJ1-2 for the parts outside the CDR3, the full variable domain is KAGVTQTPRYLIKTRGQQVTLSCSPISGHRSVSWYQQTPGQGLQFLFEYFSETQRNKGNFPGRFSGRQFSNSRSEMNVSTLELGDSALYLCASRGDRGGYTFGSGTRLTVV.

This clone was recorded once. For the CDR3, the DNA is TGTGCCAGCAGGACTACCTACTTCGGGCCCGGGGGGGAGACCCAGTACTTC. It codes for CASRTTYFGPGGETQYF. The chain combines TRBV2 with TRBJ2-5; 7 bases agree with TRBD2. Germline CDR1 SNHLY, CDR2 FYNNEI. V lost 6 bases, J lost 5 bases, and 18 bases stayed unmatched. This CDR3 contains 17 residues.

The CDR3 DNA follows: TGTGCCACCAGCCGCCAACGGGACTCCGGGTGGAATGAGCAGTTCTTC. Translated: CATSRQRDSGWNEQFF. The V gene is TRBV15, the J gene TRBJ2-1, with D maybe TRBD2 (6 bases). Germline V gives CDR1 LNHNV, CDR2 YYDKDF (reference sequence). CDR3 length equals 16 residues. The V and J ends lost 5 bases and 7 bases respectively, with 21 bases between them.

CDR3 sequence (DNA): TGCGCCAGCAGCTACCGACAGGGCGAAGGAGAGACTGAAGCTTTCTTT. It is translated as CASSYRQGEGETEAFF. The genes are TRBV5-1 and TRBJ1-1, with 7 bases matching TRBD1. This CDR3 spans 16 amino acids. Germline V gene sequence: CDR1 SGHRS, CDR2 YFSETQ. The trim removed 3 bases at V and 5 bases at J, leaving 13 bases unmatched.

Notes on this clone: At one boundary the junction diverges from the germline segment, which might be a read error. The J gene is TRBJ2-7, the V gene TRBV19; D gene uncertain. The CDR3 loop spans 8 amino acids. The germline CDR1 and CDR2 sequences are LNHDA and SQIVND (reference sequence). CDR3: CASKYRVF. The CDR3 nucleotides are TGTGCCAGTAAATACAGAGTCTTC.

This chain joins TRBV7-9 and TRBJ1-3, with 7 bases lining up with TRBD1. V dropped 4 bases and J dropped 0; count of bases not matched to a gene: 6. Germline CDR1 is SEHNR and CDR2 is FQNEAQ (reference sequence). The CDR3 extends over 16 amino acids. CDR3 in amino acids: CASSSRQGSSGNTIYF. The CDR3 DNA sequence: TGTGCCAGCAGCTCCCGACAGGGTAGCTCTGGAAACACCATATATTTT.

V and J are TRBV6-5 and TRBJ1-2; D remains ambiguous. The V end lost 4 bases, the J end lost 4 bases, and 19 bases lay between the germline ends. Looked up from germline, CDR1 is MNHEY and CDR2 is SVGAGI. The CDR3 sequence is 16 residues long. The CDR3 is CASSSSLDPGIYGYTF. In DNA form, the CDR3 reads TGTGCCAGCAGTTCTTCTTTGGACCCGGGGATCTATGGCTACACCTTC.

This clone was seen only a few times. This chain links TRBV24-1 with TRBJ2-2; 9 nucleotides agree with TRBD2. This CDR3 region has 17 residues. Trimming took 4 bases from V and 0 from J; bases not matched to a gene: 5. Germline V CDR1 and CDR2: KGHDR, SFDVKD. CDR3 sequence: CATSDPSGKSNTGELFF. The CDR3, as DNA: TGTGCCACCAGTGACCCTAGCGGGAAATCGAACACCGGGGAGCTGTTTTTT.

The CDR3 loop is CASSLFHGGIYNEQFF. CDR3 in DNA: TGTGCCAGCAGCTTATTTCACGGGGGGATCTACAATGAGCAGTTCTTC. The rearrangement uses TRBV7-2 and TRBJ2-1; 7 nucleotides match TRBD2. This CDR3 has 16 amino acids. V shed 2 bases, J shed 3 bases, and the junction held 7 bases outside the gene matches. Germline V lookup: CDR1 SGHTA, CDR2 FQGNSA.

The chain uses TRBV19 and TRBJ1-3; 7 nucleotides align to TRBD1. Germline V gene lookup returns CDR1 LNHDA and CDR2 SQIVND (reference sequence). This CDR3 comprises 17 residues. J gave up 0 bases and V 3 bases, and 8 bases lay outside the gene matches. The CDR3 region is CASSMRMGQISGNTIYF. In nucleotides, the CDR3 is TGTGCCAGTAGTATGAGAATGGGACAGATCTCTGGAAACACCATATATTTT.

The V gene is TRBV29-1, the J gene TRBJ2-1, with 9 bases that match TRBD2. The V gene end was trimmed by 6 bases and the J gene end by 4 bases; junction bases not matched to a gene: 10. Germline values: CDR1 SQVTM, CDR2 ANQGSEA. This CDR3 is 15 amino acids long. CDR3 protein: CSVASFAGGYNEQFF. The CDR3 nucleotides are TGCAGCGTCGCTTCCTTCGCGGGGGGGTACAATGAGCAGTTCTTC.

The chain joins TRBV21-1 to TRBJ1-1; the table's D call TRBD1 went unverified against the DNA. TRBV21-1 is an annotated pseudogene. The CDR3 covers 16 residues. In DNA, the CDR3 is TGTGCCAGCAGGTCGAGGGGCAGGGGGACTGACACTGAAGCTTTCTTT. The encoded protein is CASRSRGRGTDTEAFF.

The rearrangement joins TRBV29-1 to TRBJ1-1; TRBD1 matches 10 bases. This CDR3 is built from 13 residues. Germline CDR1 SQVTM, CDR2 ANQGSEA. V shed 8 bases and J 4 bases; nucleotides not matched to a gene: 7. CDR3 DNA: TGCAGCTCGGGACAGGGGATGGCCACTGAAGCTTTCTTT. Residues: CSSGQGMATEAFF.

This chain links TRBV7-8 with TRBJ2-7, with 8 bases lining up with TRBD2. V was pared by 4 bases and J by 4 bases, with 6 bases of the junction left unmatched. Germline V gene sequence: CDR1 SGHVS, CDR2 FQNEAQ. The CDR3 loop spans 14 amino acids. The CDR3 protein is CASSYLSGAYEQYF. CDR3 coding DNA: TGTGCCAGCAGCTATCTTAGCGGGGCATACGAGCAGTACTTC.

The chain couples TRBV3-1 (or the pseudogene TRBV3-2) to TRBJ1-6; D call uncertain. The V end was cut by 1 base, the J end by 4 bases, with 11 bases between. The length of the CDR3 is 16 residues. Germline V CDR1 and CDR2: LGHDT, YNNKEL (reference sequence). For the CDR3, the DNA is TGTGCCAGCAGCCAAGGCGGACTGTCATATAATTCACCCCTCCACTTT. Amino acid sequence: CASSQGGLSYNSPLHF.